These 14 T cell receptor beta chains share one sample of origin, sequenced in a study of shared clonotypes between healthy human individuals (dated by TCRdb to between 2020 and 2021). Libraries were made using the immunoSEQ multiplex PCR assay. Here the immuneACCESS table is served through TCRdb, limited to in-frame sequences with V and J called. Missing clones are a known gap in these copies; in checked studies unresolved V genes cover under half, and the rest lacks a known reason. This sample has about 510,000 clones in its table, and less than 85% of those were observed once. 13% of the sample comes from the top ten. What was sequenced was PBMCs. These receptors all stem from a woman in her thirties or forties in good health. Some clones in this sample may be carry-over from other donors' samples.

The CDR3 spells CASSPGGGGGPFRFF. The CDR3 nucleotides are TGTGCCAGCAGCCCAGGCGGGGGGGGCGGACCGTTTCGGTTCTTC. The rearrangement links TRBV7-8 to TRBJ2-1, with TRBD2 matching 9 bases. This CDR3 has 15 residues. The trim removed 5 bases at V and 15 bases at J, leaving 17 bases unmatched. Germline assignment: CDR1 SGHVS and CDR2 FQNEAQ.

This clone is a singleton in its sample. A much larger clone differs by one base, so this may be a read error. Other DNA sequences in the same sample also yield this CDR3. The chain uses TRBV7-9 and TRBJ1-5, with a tentative D call TRBD1 (5 bases). In germline, CDR1 is SEHNR, CDR2 FQNEAQ (reference sequence). The CDR3 runs to 14 residues. Between the trimmed V and J ends, which lost 5 bases and 5 bases, there was a span of 13 bases. CDR3 region: CASSHTGVDQPQHF. The CDR3, as DNA: TGTGCCAGCAGCCATACGGGGGTGGATCAGCCCCAGCATTTT. The complete variable domain, with remaining parts taken from reference TRBV7-9 and TRBJ1-5, reads DTGVSQNPRHKITKRGQNVTFRCDPISEHNRLYWYRQTLGQGPEFLTYFQNEAQLEKSRLLSDRFSAERPKGSFSTLEIQRTEQGDSAMYLCASSHTGVDQPQHFGDGTRLSIL.

Only one count was recorded for this clone. The V and J genes are TRBV28 and TRBJ2-7; 13 positions agree with TRBD2. Losses at the gene ends were 2 bases for V and 3 bases for J; bases not matched to a gene: 4. This CDR3 spans 16 amino acids. The germline CDR1 and CDR2 sequences are MDHEN and SYDVKM. CDR3 in amino acids: CASSLPGLAGVYEQYF. DNA for the CDR3: TGTGCCAGCAGTTTACCTGGACTAGCGGGAGTCTACGAGCAGTACTTC. The full variable domain, in which reference TRBV28 and TRBJ2-7 provide the parts outside the CDR3, is DVKVTQSSRYLVKRTGEKVFLECVQDMDHENMFWYRQDPGLGLRLIYFSYDVKMKEKGDIPEGYSVSREKKERFSLILESASTNQTSMYLCASSLPGLAGVYEQYFGPGTRLTVT.

V is TRBV7-2 and J is TRBJ2-7; D is perhaps TRBD2 (6 bases). The germline CDR1 and CDR2 sequences are SGHTA and FQGNSA. This CDR3 is built from 14 residues. Trimming removed 5 bases at V and 3 bases at J, with 14 bases between. In nucleotides, the CDR3 is TGTGCCAGCAGCCAGACTAGAGGTTTCTACGAGCAGTACTTC. Translation gives CASSQTRGFYEQYF.

The J gene is TRBJ2-1, the V gene TRBV6-5; D unresolved. This CDR3 spans 13 amino acids. The V end was cut by 6 bases, the J end by 4 bases, with 10 bases between. Germline V gene data show CDR1 as MNHEY and CDR2 as SVGAGI. The CDR3 here is CASRSQEYNEQFF. The CDR3 DNA reads TGTGCCAGCAGGTCACAAGAATACAATGAGCAGTTCTTC.

The CDR3 coding sequence is TGTGCCACCAGCAGGGATCCTAGCGGGAGGTACGAGCAGTACTTC. Translated, it gives CATSRDPSGRYEQYF. This rearrangement joins TRBV15 to TRBJ2-7, with 11 positions matching TRBD2. V shed 3 bases, J shed 4 bases, and the junction held 5 bases outside the gene matches. CDR3 length equals 15 residues. The V gene's germline CDR1 is LNHNV and CDR2 YYDKDF (reference sequence). Looking up the rest from reference TRBV15 and TRBJ2-7 gives the full variable domain: DAMVIQNPRYQVTQFGKPVTLSCSQTLNHNVMYWYQQKSSQAPKLLFHYYDKDFNNEADTPDNFQSRRPNTSFCFLDIRSPGLGDTAMYLCATSRDPSGRYEQYFGPGTRLTVT.

The genes are TRBV5-1 and TRBJ2-3; 11 bases are a match to TRBD2. Germline trimming cut 2 bases from V and 3 bases from J; bases unmatched to any gene: 5. The CDR3 is 16 residues long. Germline V gene lookup returns CDR1 SGHRS and CDR2 YFSETQ. The CDR3 region is CASSFTSGSGTDTQYF. CDR3 nucleotides: TGCGCCAGCAGCTTCACTAGCGGGAGTGGTACAGATACGCAGTATTTT.

Turning to this clone: The sample has other DNA sequences that encode this CDR3 too. The J gene is TRBJ2-6, the V gene TRBV18; no clear D gene. Trimming removed 6 bases from V and 0 bases from J, with 3 bases in between. This CDR3 region has 13 residues. CDR1 is KGHSH, CDR2 LQKENI, per germline. The CDR3 loop reads CASSPSGANVLTF. DNA of the CDR3: TGTGCCAGCTCGCCCTCTGGGGCCAACGTCCTGACTTTC.

Of note for this clone: Other DNA sequences from this sample encode an identical CDR3 as well. The chain employs TRBV9 and TRBJ2-2; perhaps TRBD2 as D (5 bases). V was shortened by 0 bases and J by 0 bases, with 9 bases between the two germline ends. This CDR3 is built from 16 residues. Germline values: CDR1 SGDLS, CDR2 YYNGEE. CDR3 bases: TGTGCCAGCAGCGTAGGTCCGGGATCGAACACCGGGGAGCTGTTTTTT. This sequence encodes CASSVGPGSNTGELFF.

In this sample, this clone turned up a few times. The chain combines TRBV5-1 with TRBJ2-5; 10 nucleotides align to TRBD1. The J call is uncertain, as TRBJ2-7 better fits the DNA end. This CDR3 contains 15 residues. From germline, CDR1 is SGHRS and CDR2 YFSETQ. In nucleotides, the CDR3 is TGCGCCAGCAGCGTGGACAGGGGGAGCTCCTACGAGCAGTACTTC. This translates into CASSVDRGSSYEQYF.

The CDR3 coding sequence is TGTGCCTGGAGGACTAGCGGGAGTTGGAATGAGCAGTTCTTC. It codes for CAWRTSGSWNEQFF. The J gene is TRBJ2-1, the V gene TRBV30; 12 bases are shared with TRBD2. The V gene end was trimmed by 3 bases and the J gene end by 7 bases; junction bases not matched to a gene: 4. Germline loops: CDR1 GTSNPN, CDR2 SVGIG (reference sequence). The CDR3 totals 14 residues.

The J gene is TRBJ1-5, the V gene TRBV19; TRBD1 is a possible D gene (5 bases). Per germline, CDR1 LNHDA and CDR2 SQIVND (reference sequence). The CDR3 is made up of 15 amino acids. V dropped 7 bases and J dropped 4 bases, with 17 bases sitting between them. The CDR3 DNA follows: TGTGCCAGTACCCAAACCGCGGGGGAGAATCAGCCCCAGCATTTT. This sequence encodes CASTQTAGENQPQHF.

The V gene is TRBV5-5, the J gene TRBJ1-2; D not certain. Trimming stripped 4 bases from V and 2 bases from J, with 21 bases between. This CDR3 has 17 residues. The germline V gene has CDR1 SGHKS and CDR2 YYEKEE (reference sequence). As DNA, the CDR3 is TGTGCCAGCAGCCCGGAGTTAGGCAGCAAGCTAAACTATGGCTACACCTTC. It yields the protein CASSPELGSKLNYGYTF.

The gene calls are TRBV5-8 and TRBJ2-1; possible D gene TRBD1, 6 bases. The CDR3 runs to 15 residues. Germline values: CDR1 SGHTS, CDR2 YDEGEE. V gave up 4 bases and J gave up 1 base, with 12 bases separating them. The CDR3: CASSLIGQSYNEQFF. The CDR3 DNA sequence: TGTGCCAGCAGCCTTATCGGACAGTCCTACAATGAGCAGTTCTTC.